This T cell receptor (beta chain) stems from a study of T cell responses to AZD1222 COVID-19 vaccine (dated by TCRdb to the early 2020s). Background for the entire study: A total of 230 or so trial participants underwent TCR sequencing, of whom about 210 received two doses of AZD1222 and roughly 25 received two doses of the MenACWY control vaccine. Trial participants were enrolled into age subgroups of 18-55, 56-69 and 70-plus years, which contained around 150, 28 and 57 TCR-sequenced participants, respectively.

Summary of the overall study and its limitations: After two AZD1222 doses, both the breadth and the depth of spike-specific TCRs were significantly higher than at day 0 and than in MenACWY recipients. No day 14 peak-response samples were available, so repertoires were characterized only after the peak T cell response. Epitopes outside the regions mutated in the B.1.351 and B.1.1.7 variants were reportedly recognized by nearly half of the unique spike-specific TCRs. Conclusions about previously exposed vaccinees were limited because only six or seven AZD1222 recipients were SARS-CoV-2 seropositive at baseline. In the small 56-69-year group, the increase in depth fell short of significance, most likely because of low power. The vaccine-associated CD4 TCRs covered the entire spike protein, and the dominant responses fell in regions 160-218 and 743-854. Participants were mostly white British, with more females than males. The authors suggested clonal diversity may have been underestimated.

In the case of this clone: What this receptor recognizes is not known. No qualities accompany the bases; no much larger clone lies one base away.

The sample's time point label is to be understood as: about 28 days (+/-7) after the second vaccine dose. AZD1222 recipients given second doses at about 4 weeks or at about 12 weeks were pooled, since spike-specific TCR depth and breadth were not found to differ between the two schedules. Vaccinee samples were obtained from the UK trials COV001 and COV002, which included a single-blind randomized controlled phase 2/3 trial of AZD1222 (ChAdOx1 nCoV-19) in healthy adults. For TCRbeta chain sequencing, PBMC samples from trial participants were taken at day 0 and at day 28 after the second dose. The CDR3 regions of human TCRbeta chains were analyzed by immunosequencing. The authors processed their data as follows. Repertoire TCRs were checked for matches against a reference library of SARS-CoV-2-specific TCRs that had been generated using the MIRA antigen-specificity platform. Breadth was defined as the fraction of unique TCRs that were SARS-CoV-2-associated, and depth was defined as the fraction of total T cells that were SARS-CoV-2-associated. Each spike-specific TCR was assigned to its reactive spike region and to a CD4 or CD8 class using the MIRA data. Log10-transformed breadth and depth values were compared by one-way ANOVA with Sidak's multiple comparisons tests. The table was pulled from immuneACCESS by TCRdb, which kept in-frame rearrangements only. Such tables lose some clones; where checked, under half of the loss comes from unresolved V genes, and the rest has no known cause. That table is the source of V, J and clone size, and D and trimming were worked out from the DNA. Counted in this sample were some 120,000 clones; around 87% of them appeared once. 3% of the sample rests with the top ten.

The CDR3 holds 16 amino acids from the cysteine to the phenylalanine. Kept here is only the CDR3 DNA, which spans 48 bases and is read in frame from base 1. The CDR1 and CDR2 encoded by the germline V gene are MGHRA and YSYEKL. After removal of 4 bases from V and 2 bases from J, the junction retains 9 bases not matched to a gene. Recombination connected TRBV4-1 to TRBJ1-2; 8 bases in the junction line up with TRBD1. The source material was peripheral blood, sampled 28 days after the second AZD1222 dose. The TCR comes from an adult who received the AZD1222 COVID-19 vaccine. The DNA reads as follows: TGCGCCAGCAGCCTCGGACAGGGCCGCTTCAACTATGGCTACACCTTC. Translated, this is CASSLGQGRFNYGYTF.